The clone carrying this T cell receptor (beta chain) was detected a few times. The antigen remains unidentified. V was pared by 3 bases and J by 5 bases, with 17 bases of the junction left unmatched. Germline V lookup: CDR1 SGDLS, CDR2 YYNGEE. The CDR3 totals 17 residues. The time point was: persistent/refractory GD, antithyroid drugs over 5 years with positive TRAb. RNA extracted from PBMCs served as the sequencing template. CDR3 regions were amplified by Arm-PCR using iRepertoire HTBI primers to build TCR beta libraries. The authors' processing: Sample data revealed approximately 60 TRBV and 14 TRBJ segments. TCRdb called the multiplex PCR reads again in MiXCR, with one record for every CDR3 protein. The V and J calls and clone size come from TCRdb's table, not from the authors' own analysis. The sample includes 500,000 to 800,000 distinct CDR3 sequences, about 30% seen only once; the top ten take around 42%.

This record belongs to a study of regulatory T cells in long-lasting Graves disease. Whole-study results and caveats: Sharing of public clonotypes was greater in persistent patients (about 3,000) than in new patients (fewer than 1,000). TRBV28, TRBJ1-2 and TRBJ2-5 emerged as the favored segments in persistent disease. Having only a small sample size may have limited accuracy.

The chain joins TRBV9 to TRBJ2-7; the match to TRBD1 covers 7 bases. This clonotype was obtained from a female donor with Graves disease. The starting material was peripheral blood mononuclear cells (PBMCs), obtained when the disease was refractory, from a patient treated with antithyroid drugs. CDR3 bases: TGTGCCAGCAGCGGAACCCGGGCGGCAGGGGGTGTAAACGAGCAGTACTTC. Amino acids: CASSGTRAAGGVNEQYF. Drawing the rest from reference TRBV9 and TRBJ2-7, the complete variable domain is DSGVTQTPKHLITATGQRVTLRCSPRSGDLSVYWYQQSLDQGLQFLIQYYNGEERAKGNILERFSAQQFPDLHSELNLSSLELGDSALYFCASSGTRAAGGVNEQYFGPGTRLTVT.